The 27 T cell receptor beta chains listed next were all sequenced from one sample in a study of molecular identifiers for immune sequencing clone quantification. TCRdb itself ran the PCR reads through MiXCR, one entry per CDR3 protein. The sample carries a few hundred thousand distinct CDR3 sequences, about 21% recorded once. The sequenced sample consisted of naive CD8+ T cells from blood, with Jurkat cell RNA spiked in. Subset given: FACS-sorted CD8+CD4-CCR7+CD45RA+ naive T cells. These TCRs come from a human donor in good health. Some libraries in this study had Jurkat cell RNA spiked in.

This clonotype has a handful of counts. In DNA, the CDR3 is TGTGCCAGCAAACTAGCGGGAGGAAACACAGATACGCAGTATTTT. The encoded protein is CASKLAGGNTDTQYF. This rearrangement joins TRBV6-1 to TRBJ2-3; 12 nucleotides align to TRBD2. The CDR3 totals 15 residues. Germline V gene lookup returns CDR1 MNHNS and CDR2 SASEGT. With V trimmed by 7 bases and J by 2 bases, 4 bases remained unmatched.

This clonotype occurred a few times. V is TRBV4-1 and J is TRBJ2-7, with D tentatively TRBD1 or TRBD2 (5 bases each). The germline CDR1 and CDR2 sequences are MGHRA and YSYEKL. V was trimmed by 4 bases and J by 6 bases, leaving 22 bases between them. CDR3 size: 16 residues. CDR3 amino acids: CASSPGTGTAYSEQYF. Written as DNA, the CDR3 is TGCGCCAGCAGCCCAGGTACCGGGACCGCTTATTCCGAGCAGTACTTC.

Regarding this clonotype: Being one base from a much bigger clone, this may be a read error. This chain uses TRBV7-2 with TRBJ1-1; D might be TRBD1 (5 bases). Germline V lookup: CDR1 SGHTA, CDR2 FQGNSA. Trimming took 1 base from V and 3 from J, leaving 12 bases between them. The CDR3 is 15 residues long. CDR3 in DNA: TGTGCCAGCAGCTTAGGGGCAGGGACCCACACTGAAGCTTTCTTT. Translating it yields CASSLGAGTHTEAFF. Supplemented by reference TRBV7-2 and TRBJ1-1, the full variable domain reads GAGVSQSPSNKVTEKGKDVELRCDPISGHTALYWYRQSLGQGLEFLIYFQGNSAPDKSGLPSDRFSAERTGGSVSTLTIQRTQQEDSAVYLCASSLGAGTHTEAFFGQGTRLTVV.

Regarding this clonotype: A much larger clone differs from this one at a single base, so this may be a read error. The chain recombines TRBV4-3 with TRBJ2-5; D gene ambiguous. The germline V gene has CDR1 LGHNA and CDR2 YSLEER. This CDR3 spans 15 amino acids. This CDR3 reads CASSQVSEVQETQHF. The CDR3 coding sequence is TGCGCCAGCAGCCAAGTGTCCGAGGTTCAAGAGACCCAGCACTTC.

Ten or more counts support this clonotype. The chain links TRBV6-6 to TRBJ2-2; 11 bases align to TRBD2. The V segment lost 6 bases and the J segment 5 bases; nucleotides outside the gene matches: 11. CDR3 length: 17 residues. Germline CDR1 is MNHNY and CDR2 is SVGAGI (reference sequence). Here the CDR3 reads CASSLNPGLAETGELFF. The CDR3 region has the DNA TGTGCCAGCAGCCTAAACCCGGGACTAGCGGAGACCGGGGAGCTGTTTTTT.

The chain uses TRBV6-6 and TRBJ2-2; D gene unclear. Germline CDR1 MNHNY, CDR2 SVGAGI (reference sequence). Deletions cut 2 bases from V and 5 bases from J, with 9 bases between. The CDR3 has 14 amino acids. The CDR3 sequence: CASSYALKTGELFF. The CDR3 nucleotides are TGTGCCAGCAGTTACGCCTTAAAAACCGGGGAGCTGTTTTTT.

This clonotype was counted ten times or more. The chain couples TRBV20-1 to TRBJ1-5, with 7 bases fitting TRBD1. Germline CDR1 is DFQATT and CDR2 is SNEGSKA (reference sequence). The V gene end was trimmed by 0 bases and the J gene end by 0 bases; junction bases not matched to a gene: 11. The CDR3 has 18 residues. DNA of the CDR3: TGCAGTGCTAGAGACGCCGACAGGGAGTGGGGTAGCAATCAGCCCCAGCATTTT. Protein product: CSARDADREWGSNQPQHF.

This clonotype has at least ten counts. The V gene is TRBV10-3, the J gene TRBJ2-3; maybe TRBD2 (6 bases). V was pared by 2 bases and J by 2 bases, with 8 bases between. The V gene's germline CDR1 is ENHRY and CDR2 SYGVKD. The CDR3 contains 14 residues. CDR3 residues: CAISEGGPTDTQYF. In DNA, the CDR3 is TGTGCCATCAGTGAGGGAGGGCCCACAGATACGCAGTATTTT.

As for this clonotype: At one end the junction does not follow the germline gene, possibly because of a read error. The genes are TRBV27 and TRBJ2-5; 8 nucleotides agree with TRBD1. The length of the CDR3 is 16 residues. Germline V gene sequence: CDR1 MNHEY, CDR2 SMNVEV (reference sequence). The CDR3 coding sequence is TGTGCCTGCAGCGTGACAGGGGCGAGAGGGGCAGAGACCCAGTACTTC. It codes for CACSVTGARGAETQYF.

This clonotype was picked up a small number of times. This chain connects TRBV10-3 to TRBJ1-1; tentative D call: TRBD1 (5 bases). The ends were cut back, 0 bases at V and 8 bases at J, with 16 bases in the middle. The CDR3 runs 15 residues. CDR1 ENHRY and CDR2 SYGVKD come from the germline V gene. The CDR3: CAISESEFRGAEAFF. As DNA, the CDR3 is TGTGCCATCAGTGAGTCAGAATTTCGCGGGGCAGAAGCTTTCTTT.

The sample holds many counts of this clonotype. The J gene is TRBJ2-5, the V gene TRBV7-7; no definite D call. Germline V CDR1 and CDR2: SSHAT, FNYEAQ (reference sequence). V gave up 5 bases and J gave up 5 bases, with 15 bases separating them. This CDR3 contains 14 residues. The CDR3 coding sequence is TGTGCCAGCAGCCCGGATGGTCCTGGGGAGACCCAGTACTTC. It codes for CASSPDGPGETQYF.

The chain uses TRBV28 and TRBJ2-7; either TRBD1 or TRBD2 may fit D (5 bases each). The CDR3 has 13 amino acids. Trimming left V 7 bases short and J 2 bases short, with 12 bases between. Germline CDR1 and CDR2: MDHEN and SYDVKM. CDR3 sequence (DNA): TGTGCCAGCATGGGACCTCCCACCTACGAGCAGTACTTC. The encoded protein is CASMGPPTYEQYF.

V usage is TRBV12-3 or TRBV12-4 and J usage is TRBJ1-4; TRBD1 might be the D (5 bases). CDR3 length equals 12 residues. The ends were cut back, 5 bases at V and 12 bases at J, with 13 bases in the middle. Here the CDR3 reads CASSDQGEELFF. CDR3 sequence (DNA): TGTGCCAGCAGTGATCAGGGCGAAGAACTGTTTTTT.

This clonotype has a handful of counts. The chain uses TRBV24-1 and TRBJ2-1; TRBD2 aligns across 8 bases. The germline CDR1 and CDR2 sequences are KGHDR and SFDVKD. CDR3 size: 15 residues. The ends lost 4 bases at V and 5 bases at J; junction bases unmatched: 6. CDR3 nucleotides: TGTGCCACCAGTGAGTCAGCGGGGGAAAACAATGAGCAGTTCTTC. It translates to CATSESAGENNEQFF.

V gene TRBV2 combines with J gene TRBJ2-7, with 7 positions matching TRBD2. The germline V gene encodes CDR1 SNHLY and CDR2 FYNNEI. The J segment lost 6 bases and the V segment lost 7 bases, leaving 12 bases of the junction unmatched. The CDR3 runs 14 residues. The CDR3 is CASNWASGGVEQYF. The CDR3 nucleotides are TGTGCCAGCAATTGGGCTAGCGGAGGGGTCGAGCAGTACTTC.

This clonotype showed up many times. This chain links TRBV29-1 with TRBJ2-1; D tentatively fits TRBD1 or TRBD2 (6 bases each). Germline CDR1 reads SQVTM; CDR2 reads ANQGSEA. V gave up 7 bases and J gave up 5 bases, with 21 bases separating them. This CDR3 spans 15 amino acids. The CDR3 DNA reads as TGCAGCGCGACCAGTCTTGGGGGCGGGGACAATGAGCAGTTCTTC. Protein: CSATSLGGGDNEQFF.

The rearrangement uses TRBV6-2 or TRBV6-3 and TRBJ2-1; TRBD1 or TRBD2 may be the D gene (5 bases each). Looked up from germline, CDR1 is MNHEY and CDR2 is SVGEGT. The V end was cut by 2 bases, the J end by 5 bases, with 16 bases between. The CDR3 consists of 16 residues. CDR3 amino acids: CASSYTQGPPDNEQFF. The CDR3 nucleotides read TGTGCCAGCAGTTACACTCAGGGACCCCCTGACAATGAGCAGTTCTTC.

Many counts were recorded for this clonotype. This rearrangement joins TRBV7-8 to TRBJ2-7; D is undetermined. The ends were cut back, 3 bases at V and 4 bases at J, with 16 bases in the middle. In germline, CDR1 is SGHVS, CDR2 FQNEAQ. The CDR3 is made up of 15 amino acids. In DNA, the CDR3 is TGTGCCAGCAGCTTTCCCGGCTTTGCGAATTACGAGCAGTACTTC. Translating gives CASSFPGFANYEQYF.

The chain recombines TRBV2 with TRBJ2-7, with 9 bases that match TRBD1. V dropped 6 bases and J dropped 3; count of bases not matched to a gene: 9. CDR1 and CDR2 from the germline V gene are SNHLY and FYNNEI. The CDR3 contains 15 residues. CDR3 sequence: CASRDTGTGFYEQYF. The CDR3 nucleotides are TGTGCCAGCAGGGATACCGGGACAGGGTTCTACGAGCAGTACTTC.

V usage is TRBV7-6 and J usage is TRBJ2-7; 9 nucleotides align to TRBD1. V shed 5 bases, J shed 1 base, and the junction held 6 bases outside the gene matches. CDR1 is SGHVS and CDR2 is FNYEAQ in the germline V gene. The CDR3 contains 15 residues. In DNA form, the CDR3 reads TGTGCCAGCAGCCCCCCGACAGGGGGTTCCTACGAGCAGTACTTC. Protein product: CASSPPTGGSYEQYF.

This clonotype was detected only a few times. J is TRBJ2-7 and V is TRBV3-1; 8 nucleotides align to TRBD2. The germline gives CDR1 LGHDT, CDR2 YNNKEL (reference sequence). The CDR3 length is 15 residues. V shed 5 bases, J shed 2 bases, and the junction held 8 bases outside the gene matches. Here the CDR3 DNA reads TGTGCCAGCAGCTCCCCCCCAGCGGGGGCCTACGAGCAGTACTTC. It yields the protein CASSSPPAGAYEQYF.

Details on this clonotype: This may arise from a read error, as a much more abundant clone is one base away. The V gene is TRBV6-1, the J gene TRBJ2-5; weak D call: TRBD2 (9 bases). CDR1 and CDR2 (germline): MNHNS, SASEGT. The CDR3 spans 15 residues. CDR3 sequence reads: CAGSESGGTGETQYF. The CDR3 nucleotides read TGTGCCGGCAGTGAAAGCGGGGGGACAGGAGAGACCCAGTACTTC.

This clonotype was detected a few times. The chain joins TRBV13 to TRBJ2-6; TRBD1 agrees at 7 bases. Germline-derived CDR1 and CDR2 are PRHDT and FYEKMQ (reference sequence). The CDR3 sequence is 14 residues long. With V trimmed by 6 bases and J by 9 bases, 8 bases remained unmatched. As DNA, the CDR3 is TGTGCCAGCAGAACTGACAGGGTAGGCAACGTCCTGACTTTC. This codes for CASRTDRVGNVLTF.

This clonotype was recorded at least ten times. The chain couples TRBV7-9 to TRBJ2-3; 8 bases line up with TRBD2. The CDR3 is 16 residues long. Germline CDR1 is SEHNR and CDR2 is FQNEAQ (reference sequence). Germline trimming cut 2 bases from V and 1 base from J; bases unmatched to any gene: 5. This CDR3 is CASSLILADRTDTQYF. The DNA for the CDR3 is TGTGCCAGCAGCTTAATACTAGCGGACCGCACAGATACGCAGTATTTT. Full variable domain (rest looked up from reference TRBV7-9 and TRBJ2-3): DTGVSQNPRHKITKRGQNVTFRCDPISEHNRLYWYRQTLGQGPEFLTYFQNEAQLEKSRLLSDRFSAERPKGSFSTLEIQRTEQGDSAMYLCASSLILADRTDTQYFGPGTRLTVL.

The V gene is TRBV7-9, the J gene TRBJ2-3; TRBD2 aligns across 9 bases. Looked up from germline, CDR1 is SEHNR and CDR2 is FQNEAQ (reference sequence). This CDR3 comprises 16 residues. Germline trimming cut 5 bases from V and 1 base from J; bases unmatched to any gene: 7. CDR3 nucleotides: TGTGCCAGCAGCCCCAGTGTAGCGGGGGGCACAGATACGCAGTATTTT. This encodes CASSPSVAGGTDTQYF.

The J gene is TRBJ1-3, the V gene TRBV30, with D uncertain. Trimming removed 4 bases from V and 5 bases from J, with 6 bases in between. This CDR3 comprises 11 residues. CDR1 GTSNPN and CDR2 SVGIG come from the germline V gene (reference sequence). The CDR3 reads CAWTDRNTIYF. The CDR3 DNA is TGTGCCTGGACCGATAGAAACACCATATATTTT. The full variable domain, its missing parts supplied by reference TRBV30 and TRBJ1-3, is SQTIHQWPATLVQPVGSPLSLECTVEGTSNPNLYWYRQAAGRGLQLLFYSVGIGQISSEVPQNLSASRPQDRQFILSSKKLLLSDSGFYLCAWTDRNTIYFGEGSWLTVV.

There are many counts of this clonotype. The CDR3 reads CASSQDRTGGTDTQYF. The CDR3 bases are TGTGCCAGCAGCCAAGATCGTACGGGGGGCACAGATACGCAGTATTTT. This chain uses TRBV3-1 with TRBJ2-3; a weak D match, TRBD2 (6 bases). This CDR3 contains 16 residues. V was trimmed by 0 bases and J by 1 base, leaving 11 bases between them. Germline-derived CDR1 and CDR2 are LGHDT and YNNKEL (reference sequence).